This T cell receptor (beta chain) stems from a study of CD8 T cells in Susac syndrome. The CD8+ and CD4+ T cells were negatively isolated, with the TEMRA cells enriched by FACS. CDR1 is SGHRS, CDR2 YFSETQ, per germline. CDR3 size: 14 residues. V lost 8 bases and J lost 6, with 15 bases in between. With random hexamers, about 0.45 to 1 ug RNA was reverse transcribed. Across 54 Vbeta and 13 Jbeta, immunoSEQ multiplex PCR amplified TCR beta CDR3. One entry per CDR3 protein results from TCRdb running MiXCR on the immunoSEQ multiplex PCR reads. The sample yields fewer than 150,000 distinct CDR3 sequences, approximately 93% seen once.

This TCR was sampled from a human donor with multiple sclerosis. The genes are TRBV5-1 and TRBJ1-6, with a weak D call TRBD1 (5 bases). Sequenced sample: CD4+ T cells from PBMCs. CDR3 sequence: CARPTTAINSPLHF. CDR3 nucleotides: TGCGCCAGGCCGACGACAGCAATTAATTCACCCCTCCACTTT.